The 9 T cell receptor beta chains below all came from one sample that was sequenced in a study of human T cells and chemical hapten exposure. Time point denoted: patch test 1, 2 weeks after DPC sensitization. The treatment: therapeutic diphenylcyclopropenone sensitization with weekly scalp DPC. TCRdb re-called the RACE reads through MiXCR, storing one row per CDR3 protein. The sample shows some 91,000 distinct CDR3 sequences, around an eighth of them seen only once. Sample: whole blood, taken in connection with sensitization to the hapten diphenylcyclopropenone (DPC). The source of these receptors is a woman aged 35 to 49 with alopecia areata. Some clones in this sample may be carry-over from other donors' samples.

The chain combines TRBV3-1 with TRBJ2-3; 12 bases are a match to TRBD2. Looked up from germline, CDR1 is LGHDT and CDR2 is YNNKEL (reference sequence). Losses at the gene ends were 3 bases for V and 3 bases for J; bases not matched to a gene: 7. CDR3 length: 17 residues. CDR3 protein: CASSHARLAGATDTQYF. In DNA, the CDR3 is TGTGCCAGCAGCCATGCTCGACTAGCGGGAGCGACAGATACGCAGTATTTT.

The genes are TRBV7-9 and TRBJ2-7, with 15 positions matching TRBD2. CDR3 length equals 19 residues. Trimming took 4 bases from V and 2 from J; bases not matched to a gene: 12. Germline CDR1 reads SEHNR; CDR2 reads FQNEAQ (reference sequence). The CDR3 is CASSSYPGLAGGSTYEQYF. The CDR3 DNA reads TGTGCCAGCAGCTCCTACCCGGGACTAGCGGGAGGTTCGACCTACGAGCAGTACTTC. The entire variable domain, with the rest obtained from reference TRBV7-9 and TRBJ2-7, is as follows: DTGVSQNPRHKITKRGQNVTFRCDPISEHNRLYWYRQTLGQGPEFLTYFQNEAQLEKSRLLSDRFSAERPKGSFSTLEIQRTEQGDSAMYLCASSSYPGLAGGSTYEQYFGPGTRLTVT.

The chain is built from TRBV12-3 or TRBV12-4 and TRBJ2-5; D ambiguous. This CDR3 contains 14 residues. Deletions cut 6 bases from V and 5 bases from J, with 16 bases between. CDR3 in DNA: TGTGCCAGCAGCCCTCATGACGGGTCGGAGACCCAGTACTTC. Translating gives CASSPHDGSETQYF.

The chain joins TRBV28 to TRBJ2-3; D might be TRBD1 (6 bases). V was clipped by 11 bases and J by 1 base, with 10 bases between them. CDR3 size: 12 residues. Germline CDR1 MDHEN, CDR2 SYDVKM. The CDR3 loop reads CASEGGTDTQYF. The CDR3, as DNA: TGTGCCTCCGAGGGGGGCACAGATACGCAGTATTTT.

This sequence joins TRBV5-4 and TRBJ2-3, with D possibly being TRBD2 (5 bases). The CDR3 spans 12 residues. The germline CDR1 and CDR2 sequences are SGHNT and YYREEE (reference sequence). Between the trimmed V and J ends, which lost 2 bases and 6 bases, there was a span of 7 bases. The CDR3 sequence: CASSLQRDTQYF. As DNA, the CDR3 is TGTGCCAGCAGCTTACAGCGGGATACGCAGTATTTT.

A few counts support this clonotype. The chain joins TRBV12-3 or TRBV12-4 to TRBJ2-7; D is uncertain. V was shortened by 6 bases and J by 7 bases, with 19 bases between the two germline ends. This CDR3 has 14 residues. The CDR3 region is CASSIGPPGWEQYF. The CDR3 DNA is TGTGCCAGCAGCATTGGCCCGCCCGGGTGGGAGCAGTACTTC.

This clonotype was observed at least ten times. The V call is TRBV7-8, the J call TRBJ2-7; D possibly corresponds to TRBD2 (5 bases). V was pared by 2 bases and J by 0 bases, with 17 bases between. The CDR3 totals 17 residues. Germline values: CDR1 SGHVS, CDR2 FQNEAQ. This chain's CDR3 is CASSLTFVRESSYEQYF. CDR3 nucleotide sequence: TGTGCCAGCAGCTTAACTTTCGTGAGGGAGAGCTCCTACGAGCAGTACTTC.

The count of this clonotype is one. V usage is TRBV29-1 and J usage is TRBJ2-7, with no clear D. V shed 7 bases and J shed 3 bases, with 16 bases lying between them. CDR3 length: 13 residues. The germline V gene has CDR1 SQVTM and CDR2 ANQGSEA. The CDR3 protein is CSEPRVSVYEQYF. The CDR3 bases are TGCAGCGAACCGAGAGTGTCAGTCTACGAGCAGTACTTC.

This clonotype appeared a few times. CDR3 in DNA: TGTGCCACCACCACCAGTACTCAGGGACAAGAGACCCAGTACTTC. Translation: CATTTSTQGQETQYF. The chain has TRBV10-3 and TRBJ2-5; perhaps TRBD1 as D (5 bases). The CDR3 extends over 15 amino acids. Trimming pared 10 bases from V and 2 bases from J, leaving 20 bases between. Germline V CDR1 and CDR2: ENHRY, SYGVKD.